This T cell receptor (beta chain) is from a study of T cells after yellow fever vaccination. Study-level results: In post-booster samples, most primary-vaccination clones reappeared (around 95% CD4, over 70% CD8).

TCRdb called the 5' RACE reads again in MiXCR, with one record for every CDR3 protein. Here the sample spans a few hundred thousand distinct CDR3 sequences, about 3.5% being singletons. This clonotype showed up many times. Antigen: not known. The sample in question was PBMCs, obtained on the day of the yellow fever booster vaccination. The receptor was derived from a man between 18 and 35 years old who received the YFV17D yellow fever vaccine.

CDR3 nucleotides: TGCAGCGTTTTCACTGGGGTGGAGACCCAGTACTTC. Its protein is CSVFTGVETQYF. The chain combines TRBV29-1 with TRBJ2-5; D call uncertain. CDR3 size: 12 residues. Trimming shortened V by 5 bases and J by 5 bases, and 12 bases separated the two germline ends. Per germline, CDR1 SQVTM and CDR2 ANQGSEA.